This T cell receptor (beta chain) is drawn from a study of control samples from healthy donors and cancer patients. The CDR3 sequence is 15 residues long. The V gene's germline CDR1 is SGHTA and CDR2 FQGNSA. V was clipped by 1 base and J by 2 bases, with 9 bases between them. Only in-frame clones appear in the TCRdb table, and some are missing; sequencing was by immunoSEQ multiplex PCR. In the table there are 90,000 to 150,000 clones, roughly 90% of which are singletons. Sequenced: blood. The chain links TRBV7-2 to TRBJ2-1; a possible D gene is TRBD1 (6 bases). This receptor was obtained from a woman between 18 and 30 years old in good health. The CDR3 reads CASSLVGAAYNEQFF. CDR3 DNA sequence: TGTGCCAGCAGCTTAGTGGGGGCGGCCTACAATGAGCAGTTCTTC.